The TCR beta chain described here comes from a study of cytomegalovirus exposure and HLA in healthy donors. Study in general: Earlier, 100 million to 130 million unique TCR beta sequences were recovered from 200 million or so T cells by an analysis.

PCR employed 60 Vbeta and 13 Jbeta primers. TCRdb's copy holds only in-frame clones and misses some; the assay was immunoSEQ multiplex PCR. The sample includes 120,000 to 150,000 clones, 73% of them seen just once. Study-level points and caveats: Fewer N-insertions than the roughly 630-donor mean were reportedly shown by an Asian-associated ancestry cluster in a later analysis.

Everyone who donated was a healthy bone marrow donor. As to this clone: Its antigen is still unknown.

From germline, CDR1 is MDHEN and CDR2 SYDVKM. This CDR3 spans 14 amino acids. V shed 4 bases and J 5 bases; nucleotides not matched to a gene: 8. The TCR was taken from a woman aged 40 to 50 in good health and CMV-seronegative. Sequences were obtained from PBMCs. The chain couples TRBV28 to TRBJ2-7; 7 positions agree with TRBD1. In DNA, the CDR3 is TGTGCCAGCAGTTCTACAGGGGTTCAGGACGAGCAGTACGTC. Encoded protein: CASSSTGVQDEQYV.